This TCR beta chain was obtained from a study of T cell responses to AZD1222 COVID-19 vaccine. Assay used: immunoSEQ multiplex PCR; TCRdb lists only in-frame clones, some missing. The repertoire has more than 60,000 clones, about 90% of them found once; the top ten carry about 18%. J gave up 1 base and V 5 bases, and 5 bases lay outside the gene matches. The germline CDR1 and CDR2 sequences are SQVTM and ANQGSEA. This CDR3 contains 16 residues. The material was peripheral blood, obtained on day 0 of AZD1222 vaccination. The receptor was derived from an adult in good health. The rearrangement uses TRBV29-1 and TRBJ2-1; TRBD2 agrees at 13 bases. Here the CDR3 DNA reads TGCAGCGTTCAGGGACTAGCGGGACTTTCCTACAATGAGCAGTTCTTC. Translation gives CSVQGLAGLSYNEQFF.